The sequence of this T cell receptor (beta chain) was determined in a study of OX40 agonist ivuxolimab in advanced cancers. Study-wide background: Patients treated during dose escalation were battling hepatocellular carcinoma, melanoma, renal cell or head and neck cancer.

As for this clone: Its cognate antigen is unknown.

General observations from the study: The antigen specificity of the peripheral T cells (those that were expanded) was not determined. Dosing at 0.1 to 3.0 mg/kg was accompanied by clonal expansion of CD4+ and CD8+ blood T cells by week 6.

Blood specimens came from baseline, cycle 4 day 1, and cycle 7 day 1. Libraries were prepared by immunoSEQ multiplex PCR; TCRdb keeps only in-frame clonotypes and omits some of them. The profile shows more than 45,000 clones, under 95% of them singletons. Per the germline V gene, CDR1 is MNHNY and CDR2 is SVGAGI (reference sequence). V was trimmed by 6 bases and J by 5 bases, leaving 14 bases between them. The CDR3 extends over 13 amino acids. The V and J genes are TRBV6-6 and TRBJ2-7; D unresolved. The TCR sequence derives from an adult with an advanced solid tumor such as melanoma, head and neck, liver or kidney cancer. The sequencing used CD4+ or CD8+ T cells sorted from blood, collected in a trial of the OX40 agonist ivuxolimab. The CDR3 region is CASSPFVTHEQYF. The CDR3 bases are TGTGCCAGCAGCCCATTCGTCACTCACGAGCAGTACTTC.